The T cell receptor (beta chain) under discussion was sequenced for a study of T cells in Graves' hyperthyroidism and ophthalmopathy. Points from the study as a whole: Most expanded thyroid clonotypes above 0.001 recurred in blood.

This clonotype occurred many times. Its target is not known. Amplification yielded TCR beta CDR3 regions, with RNA transcripts as the source. HTBI primers were used for first-round RT-PCR of the TCR CDR3. In TCRdb, the multiplex PCR reads were re-called with MiXCR into one record per CDR3 protein. Of hundreds of thousands of distinct CDR3 sequences in the sample, about 15% were seen once. The sequenced sample consisted of blood. The TCR sequence derives from a woman aged 40-49 years with Graves' ophthalmopathy.

The CDR3 is CASSLWAGDGYTF. The DNA of the CDR3 is TGTGCCAGCAGTTTATGGGCAGGGGATGGCTACACCTTC. The rearrangement links TRBV27 to TRBJ1-2; TRBD1 is a possible D gene (6 bases). This CDR3 is 13 amino acids long. The V and J ends lost 1 base and 6 bases respectively, with 9 bases between them. From germline, CDR1 is MNHEY and CDR2 SMNVEV (reference sequence).